These 9 T cell receptor beta chains originate from one sample sequenced in a study of human T cells and chemical hapten exposure. Specified time point: patch test 3, about 24 weeks after DPC sensitization. Treatment here: therapeutic diphenylcyclopropenone sensitization with weekly scalp DPC. TCRdb analysed the RACE reads with MiXCR anew, one entry per CDR3 protein. The data hold under 130,000 distinct CDR3 sequences, with around 34% observed a single time. The sequences come from whole blood, collected in connection with sensitization to the hapten diphenylcyclopropenone (DPC). All receptors derive from a man in his forties with alopecia areata. Some clones in this sample may be carry-over from other donors' samples.

The chain combines TRBV10-3 with TRBJ2-3; D is possibly TRBD1 or TRBD2 (5 bases each). Trimming removed 3 bases from V and 3 bases from J, with 16 bases in between. The CDR3 runs to 16 residues. CDR1 and CDR2 (germline): ENHRY, SYGVKD. The CDR3 is CAISEGYRGETDTQYF. DNA for the CDR3: TGTGCCATCAGTGAAGGTTATCGAGGGGAAACAGATACGCAGTATTTT.

Of note for this clonotype: At one boundary the junction diverges from the germline segment, which might be a read error. This chain connects TRBV7-7 to TRBJ2-4, with D unresolved. The CDR3 runs to 15 residues. Germline V gives CDR1 SSHAT, CDR2 FNYEAQ (reference sequence). DNA of the CDR3: TGTGCTAGCAGCCCCGCTAGTTTAGCCAAAAACATTCAGTACTTC. This encodes CASSPASLAKNIQYF.

The J gene is TRBJ1-1, the V gene TRBV14; D not resolved. The V gene's germline CDR1 is SGHDN and CDR2 FVKESK. The CDR3 extends over 11 amino acids. V lost 4 bases to trimming and J lost 4 bases, with 4 bases between them. The CDR3 protein is CASSPTTEAFF. In DNA form, the CDR3 reads TGTGCCAGCAGCCCCACCACTGAAGCTTTCTTT.

This clonotype has only a few counts. The chain employs TRBV28 and TRBJ1-4; 7 nucleotides align to TRBD1. The CDR3 spans 14 residues. Germline V gene sequence: CDR1 MDHEN, CDR2 SYDVKM. The ends lost 3 bases at V and 5 bases at J; junction bases unmatched: 3. CDR3 protein: CASSFPGQNEKLFF. The DNA for the CDR3 is TGTGCCAGCAGTTTCCCGGGACAGAATGAAAAACTGTTTTTT.

The chain has TRBV13 and TRBJ1-1, with D uncertain. The CDR3 has 12 residues. CDR1 PRHDT and CDR2 FYEKMQ come from the germline V gene (reference sequence). The V end lost 3 bases, the J end lost 6 bases, and 8 bases lay between the germline ends. Written as DNA, the CDR3 is TGTGCCAGCAGCTTGCGTTATTCTGAAGCTTTCTTT. Encoded protein: CASSLRYSEAFF.

This rearrangement joins TRBV28 to TRBJ2-7; 7 bases agree with TRBD1. Germline V lookup: CDR1 MDHEN, CDR2 SYDVKM. This CDR3 contains 14 residues. The V gene end was trimmed by 6 bases and the J gene end by 11 bases; junction bases not matched to a gene: 16. CDR3 residues: CASSLNRGNSPKYF. As DNA, the CDR3 is TGTGCCAGCAGCCTGAACAGGGGAAACAGCCCAAAGTACTTC. The whole variable domain, remainder taken from reference TRBV28 and TRBJ2-7, is DVKVTQSSRYLVKRTGEKVFLECVQDMDHENMFWYRQDPGLGLRLIYFSYDVKMKEKGDIPEGYSVSREKKERFSLILESASTNQTSMYLCASSLNRGNSPKYFGPGTRLTVT.

V usage is TRBV20-1 and J usage is TRBJ1-4; D not certain. Deletions cut 3 bases from V and 7 bases from J, with 15 bases between. CDR1 is DFQATT, CDR2 SNEGSKA, per germline (reference sequence). The CDR3 extends over 14 amino acids. CDR3 in amino acids: CSASEGSLGEKLFF. In DNA, the CDR3 is TGCAGTGCTAGTGAGGGCAGTCTAGGTGAAAAACTGTTTTTT.

The chain links TRBV6-5 to TRBJ2-1; 9 nucleotides line up with TRBD1. Germline CDR1 MNHEY, CDR2 SVGAGI. The V segment lost 0 bases and the J segment 2 bases; nucleotides outside the gene matches: 2. There are 16 residues in the CDR3. CDR3: CASSYSGQGAYNEQFF. The CDR3 coding sequence is TGTGCCAGCAGTTACTCGGGACAGGGAGCCTACAATGAGCAGTTCTTC.

This clonotype was counted a few times. The chain joins TRBV28 to TRBJ1-5; the D is unclear. Germline lookup yields CDR1 MDHEN and CDR2 SYDVKM. V lost 3 bases and J 6 bases, leaving 6 bases between the germline ends. The CDR3 sequence is 12 residues long. Written as DNA, the CDR3 is TGTGCCAGCAGTTTGTTATCTCAGCCCCAGCATTTT. Translated: CASSLLSQPQHF. Variable domain in full (rest from reference TRBV28 and TRBJ1-5): DVKVTQSSRYLVKRTGEKVFLECVQDMDHENMFWYRQDPGLGLRLIYFSYDVKMKEKGDIPEGYSVSREKKERFSLILESASTNQTSMYLCASSLLSQPQHFGDGTRLSIL.